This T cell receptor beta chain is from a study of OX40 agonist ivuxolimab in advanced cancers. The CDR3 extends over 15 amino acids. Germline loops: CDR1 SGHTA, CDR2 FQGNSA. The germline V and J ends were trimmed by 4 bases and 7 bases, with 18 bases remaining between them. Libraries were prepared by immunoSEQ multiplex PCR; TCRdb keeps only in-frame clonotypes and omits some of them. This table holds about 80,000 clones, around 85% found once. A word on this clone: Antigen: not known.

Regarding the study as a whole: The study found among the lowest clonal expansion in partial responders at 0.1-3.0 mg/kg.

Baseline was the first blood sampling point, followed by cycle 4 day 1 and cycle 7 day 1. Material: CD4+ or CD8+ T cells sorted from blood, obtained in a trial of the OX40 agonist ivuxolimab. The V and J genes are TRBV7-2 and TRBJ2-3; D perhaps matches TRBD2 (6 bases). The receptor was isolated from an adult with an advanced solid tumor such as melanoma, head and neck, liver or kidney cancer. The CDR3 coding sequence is TGTGCCAGCAGCTCCGGGACGGGGGACGCCAATACGCAGTATTTT. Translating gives CASSSGTGDANTQYF.